This TCR beta chain was observed in a study of patients and donors after allogeneic stem cell transplantation. TCRdb re-called the RT-PCR reads with MiXCR, one entry per CDR3 protein. The sample records some 960,000 distinct CDR3 sequences, 15% to 20% being singletons. The CDR3 covers 15 residues. Between the trimmed V and J ends, which lost 0 bases and 9 bases, there was a span of 18 bases. Germline CDR1 is LGHNA and CDR2 is YSLEER. The chain joins TRBV4-3 to TRBJ2-7; D unclear. The receptor comes from a human donor who was either an allogeneic HSCT recipient or a stem cell or donor lymphocyte infusion donor (not recorded which). It is not recorded whose cells these are; they may come from a transplant donor. The material sequenced was blood, either unsorted or a sorted T cell fraction (not recorded which). CDR3 region: CASSQDPSGVLAQYF. In DNA form, the CDR3 reads TGCGCCAGCAGCCAAGATCCTAGTGGGGTCCTGGCGCAGTACTTC.